Below, one T cell receptor beta chain is given with its context. The sample belongs to a study of T-cell reconstitution after alpha-beta-depleted transplantation in children. Unique molecular identifiers were used in preparing the TCRbeta library. Each CDR3 protein gets one entry after TCRdb re-called the PCR reads with MiXCR. Among some 200,000 distinct CDR3 sequences listed, around 9.5% were seen once. Sample: PBMCs from the stem cell graft donor, taken from the stem cell graft. The sequence came from a human donor who donated a stem cell graft to a child with acute lymphoblastic leukemia.

The CDR3 DNA is TGTGCCAGCCTGGGGACTAGCGGGGGGACTAATACGCAGTATTTT. Amino acids: CASLGTSGGTNTQYF. The chain has TRBV6-1 and TRBJ2-3, with 15 bases matching TRBD2. The CDR3 contains 15 residues. Per germline, CDR1 MNHNS and CDR2 SASEGT. J gave up 7 bases and V 8 bases, and 7 bases lay outside the gene matches.